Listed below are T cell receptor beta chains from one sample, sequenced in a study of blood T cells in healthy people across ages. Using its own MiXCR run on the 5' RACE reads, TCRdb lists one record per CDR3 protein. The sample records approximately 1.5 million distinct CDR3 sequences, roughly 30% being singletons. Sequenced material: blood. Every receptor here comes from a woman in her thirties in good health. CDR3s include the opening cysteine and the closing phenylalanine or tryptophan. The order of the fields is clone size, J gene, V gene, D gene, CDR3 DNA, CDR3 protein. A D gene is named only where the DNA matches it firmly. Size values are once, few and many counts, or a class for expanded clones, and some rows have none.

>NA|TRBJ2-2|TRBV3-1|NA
TGTGCCAGCAGCCATCCCCCACGAACCGGGGAGCTGTTTTTT
CASSHPPRTGELFF
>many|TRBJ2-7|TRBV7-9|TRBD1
TGTGCCAGCAGCTTCGGACAACAGGGGTCCGAGCAGTACTTC
CASSFGQQGSEQYF
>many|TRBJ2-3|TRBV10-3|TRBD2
TGTGCCATCAGTGCGAATAGCGGGGGGGCTGGAGATACGCAGTATTTT
CAISANSGGAGDTQYF
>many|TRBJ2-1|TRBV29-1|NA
TGCAGCGTGGAGGGGGCTAGCGGCTACAATGAGCAGTTCTTC
CSVEGASGYNEQFF
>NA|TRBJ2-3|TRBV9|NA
TGTGCCAGCAGCGCGGGTCTCCCCACAGATACGCAGTATTTT
CASSAGLPTDTQYF
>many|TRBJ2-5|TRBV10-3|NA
TGTGCCATCAGTGAAGTTGGGGGATCAGGACAAGAGACCCAGTACTTC
CAISEVGGSGQETQYF
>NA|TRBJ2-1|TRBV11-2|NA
TGTGCCAGCCTTCCGGACCCGCGGGGCAATGAGCAGTTCTTC
CASLPDPRGNEQFF
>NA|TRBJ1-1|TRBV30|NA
TGTGCCTGGAGGGGGCGATTGGAAGGGACTGAAGCTTTCTTT
CAWRGRLEGTEAFF
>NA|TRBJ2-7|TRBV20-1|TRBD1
TGCAGTCAGACAAACCGCGACAGGGTGGGTTACGAGCAGTACTTC
CSQTNRDRVGYEQYF
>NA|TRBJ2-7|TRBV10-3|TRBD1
TGTGCCATCAGACCCACAGGGGGTGGCGAGCAGTACTTC
CAIRPTGGGEQYF